This T cell receptor beta chain was profiled in a study of blood T cell repertoires in COVID-19. Study in general: Donors in the United States, Italy and Spain gave samples during acute or convalescent COVID-19. PBMCs, B-cell-depleted T cells, or T cells provided the cDNA or gDNA that made up the material.

The germline gives CDR1 SGHKS, CDR2 YYEKEE (reference sequence). This CDR3 is 15 amino acids long. V lost 1 base and J 2 bases, leaving 13 bases between the germline ends. In the authors' workflow: Quantification of nucleated cells was approximated via reference gene primer amplification. Only in-frame clones appear in the TCRdb table, and some are missing; sequencing was by immunoSEQ multiplex PCR. D and trimming were read from the DNA, whereas the V and J calls and clone size are those reported in that table. Among about 95,000 clones listed, around 90% were seen once. The material sequenced was peripheral blood. This receptor was identified in a woman in her sixties or seventies with acute or convalescent COVID-19. This rearrangement joins TRBV5-5 to TRBJ2-7; D perhaps matches TRBD1 (6 bases). This chain's CDR3 is CASSLSGQGTYEQYF. Here the CDR3 DNA reads TGTGCCAGCAGCTTGTCAGGGCAGGGGACCTACGAGCAGTACTTC.